The 11 T cell receptor beta chains in this list originate from one sample, sequenced in a study of Graves' ophthalmopathy and Graves' hyperthyroidism. Amplification from RNA transcripts yielded the TCR beta CDR3 regions. RT-PCR in the first round used HTBI primers; a second-round multiplex PCR followed. MiXCR, run by TCRdb on the multiplex PCR reads, gives a single entry per CDR3 protein. The sample contains 200,000 to 250,000 distinct CDR3 sequences, 20% to 25% of which appear only once. Sequencing used peripheral blood. The receptors were gathered from a woman between 45 and 60 years old with Graves' ophthalmopathy.

This clonotype was picked up many times. The rearrangement uses TRBV20-1 and TRBJ2-2; the D gene is possibly TRBD2 (6 bases). Trimming pared 0 bases from V and 5 bases from J, leaving 19 bases between. The germline V gene has CDR1 DFQATT and CDR2 SNEGSKA (reference sequence). CDR3 size: 17 residues. The CDR3 DNA sequence: TGCAGTGCTAGAGATTTGTGGGGGGAGGACGGTACCGGGGAGCTGTTTTTT. Its protein product is CSARDLWGEDGTGELFF.

This clonotype was picked up a small number of times. The chain carries TRBV4-1 and TRBJ2-7; possible D gene TRBD2, 6 bases. CDR1 and CDR2 (germline): MGHRA, YSYEKL. The CDR3 spans 16 residues. Trimming cost V 1 base and J 2 bases, with 15 bases left between them. CDR3 region: CASSQVGGGRPYEQYF. CDR3 coding DNA: TGCGCCAGCAGCCAAGTGGGGGGTGGCAGGCCCTACGAGCAGTACTTC.

The chain has TRBV7-8 and TRBJ2-5, with a possible D match to TRBD2 (6 bases). Germline CDR1 reads SGHVS; CDR2 reads FQNEAQ. V was pared by 1 base and J by 10 bases, with 19 bases between. The CDR3 loop spans 15 amino acids. CDR3 protein: CASSLEGRGPGYQYF. The CDR3 bases are TGTGCCAGCAGCTTAGAGGGGCGGGGACCAGGCTACCAGTACTTC.

This clonotype was detected a few times. This rearrangement joins TRBV11-1 to TRBJ2-7, with 10 bases aligning to TRBD1. This CDR3 contains 15 residues. Per germline, CDR1 SGHAT and CDR2 FQDESV (reference sequence). Trimming cost V 5 bases and J 4 bases; bases outside gene matches: 8. DNA for the CDR3: TGTGCCAGCAGCACAACCCGGGACAGGGGATACGAGCAGTACTTC. Translated, it gives CASSTTRDRGYEQYF.

This clonotype has a count of ten or more. The chain carries TRBV28 and TRBJ2-7, with 11 bases that match TRBD2. V was clipped by 3 bases and J by 3 bases; unmatched bases: 4. The CDR3 totals 15 residues. Germline V gives CDR1 MDHEN, CDR2 SYDVKM. CDR3 DNA sequence: TGTGCCAGCAGTTTCGGGACTAGCGGCAACTACGAGCAGTACTTC. This codes for CASSFGTSGNYEQYF. The variable domain in full, with the rest retrieved from reference TRBV28 and TRBJ2-7, is DVKVTQSSRYLVKRTGEKVFLECVQDMDHENMFWYRQDPGLGLRLIYFSYDVKMKEKGDIPEGYSVSREKKERFSLILESASTNQTSMYLCASSFGTSGNYEQYFGPGTRLTVT.

This clonotype showed up many times. The chain carries TRBV12-3 or TRBV12-4 and TRBJ2-5, with TRBD2 as a possible D gene (6 bases). V lost 5 bases to trimming and J lost 2 bases, with 9 bases between them. This CDR3 contains 13 residues. CDR3 region: CASSRGAQETQYF. The CDR3, as DNA: TGTGCCAGCAGTCGCGGGGCACAAGAGACCCAGTACTTC.

This clonotype was counted a few times. One end of the junction varies from germline; a read error may be responsible. The chain joins TRBV30 to TRBJ1-1; D might be TRBD1 (5 bases). The CDR3 spans 12 residues. Germline CDR1 and CDR2: GTSNPN and SVGIG (reference sequence). The CDR3 sequence: CVWGTQGAEAFF. In DNA form, the CDR3 reads TGTGTCTGGGGGACTCAGGGAGCTGAAGCTTTCTTT.

This clonotype has ten or more counts. The chain links TRBV6-5 to TRBJ1-2, with D maybe TRBD1 (6 bases). The CDR3 totals 15 residues. Germline CDR1 is MNHEY and CDR2 is SVGAGI. Deletions cut 6 bases from V and 3 bases from J, with 17 bases between. CDR3 in amino acids: CASSARGGRDYGYTF. CDR3 nucleotides: TGTGCCAGCAGCGCCCGTGGGGGGCGTGACTATGGCTACACCTTC.

This clonotype was seen repeatedly, ten times or more. The chain combines TRBV28 with TRBJ1-2; D may be TRBD1 (5 bases). The CDR3 loop spans 12 amino acids. Trimming pared 8 bases from V and 3 bases from J, leaving 10 bases between. Germline V CDR1 and CDR2: MDHEN, SYDVKM. CDR3 loop: CASGRADYGYTF. CDR3 DNA sequence: TGTGCCAGCGGCAGGGCAGACTATGGCTACACCTTC.

This clonotype has just a few counts. A clone one base away is much larger, so this may be a read error. The chain couples TRBV7-8 to TRBJ1-2, with unresolved D. V was shortened by 3 bases and J by 7 bases, with 15 bases between the two germline ends. The CDR3 is made up of 14 amino acids. Germline-derived CDR1 and CDR2 are SGHVS and FQNEAQ. CDR3 bases: TGTGCCAGCAGCTTTGTCCCCCAGTACGGTGGCTACACCTTC. This sequence encodes CASSFVPQYGGYTF.

This clonotype has at least ten counts. This chain links TRBV7-3 with TRBJ2-7; D remains unclear. V lost 3 bases and J 6 bases, leaving 18 bases between the germline ends. The CDR3 spans 15 residues. Per the germline V gene, CDR1 is SGHTA and CDR2 is FQGTGA. The CDR3 protein is CASSLDGRTNGEQYF. CDR3 DNA sequence: TGTGCCAGCAGCTTGGATGGACGGACCAACGGCGAGCAGTACTTC.